The 28 T cell receptor beta chains reported below all come from one sample, sequenced in a study of glioma-infiltrating T cells after dendritic cell vaccination. Time point denoted: after dendritic cell vaccination, including at tumor progression/relapse. Profiling relied on immunoSEQ multiplex PCR, and the TCRdb table lists in-frame clones only, not all of them. This table has tens of thousands of clones, about nine tenths appearing once. Source: blood, taken after dendritic cell vaccination. These receptors originate from a human donor with glioblastoma.

The rearrangement links TRBV4-2 to TRBJ2-5; 7 bases are a match to TRBD2. The V and J ends lost 2 bases and 3 bases, in that order; junction bases with no gene match: 6. CDR3 length: 15 residues. Looked up from germline, CDR1 is LGHNA and CDR2 is YNFKEQ. CDR3 protein: CASSQSSSGEETQYF. The CDR3 DNA is TGTGCCAGCAGCCAAAGCTCTAGCGGTGAAGAGACCCAGTACTTC.

This CDR3 reads CASSFRESYEQYF. In nucleotides, the CDR3 is TGTGCCAGCAGCTTTCGGGAGTCCTACGAGCAGTACTTC. The chain links TRBV5-6 to TRBJ2-7, with D possibly TRBD2 on 6 matching bases. The germline gives CDR1 SGHDT, CDR2 YYEEEE. The CDR3 runs 13 residues. Trimming removed 2 bases from V and 1 base from J, with 7 bases in between.

The J gene is TRBJ2-7, the V gene TRBV10-3, with 9 bases fitting TRBD2. Germline V gene lookup returns CDR1 ENHRY and CDR2 SYGVKD. The CDR3 has 14 amino acids. Unmatched junction bases numbered 3, after V lost 4 bases and J lost 2 bases. The CDR3 protein is CAISAQRGAYEQYF. CDR3 DNA sequence: TGTGCCATCAGTGCGCAGCGGGGGGCCTACGAGCAGTACTTC.

Regarding this clone: One junction end disagrees with the germline gene, perhaps due to a read error. This chain uses TRBV12-5 with TRBJ1-1, with 11 bases matching TRBD1. The CDR3 runs to 12 residues. Germline V gene data show CDR1 as LGHNT and CDR2 as FRNRAP. CDR3: CASGLGQGAKLF. In DNA, the CDR3 is TGTGCTAGTGGTCTCGGACAGGGGGCGAAGCTCTTT.

This chain uses TRBV4-1 with TRBJ1-1; 11 nucleotides line up with TRBD1. Germline lookup yields CDR1 MGHRA and CDR2 YSYEKL. The CDR3 totals 15 residues. V gave up 5 bases and J gave up 8 bases; unmatched junction bases: 10. CDR3 sequence reads: CASSGRDRGGWEAFF. DNA for the CDR3: TGCGCCAGCAGCGGACGGGACAGGGGGGGTTGGGAAGCTTTCTTT.

The chain employs TRBV5-1 and TRBJ2-2; a weak D match, TRBD2 (5 bases). The CDR3 is 16 residues long. Germline V lookup: CDR1 SGHRS, CDR2 YFSETQ. V lost 1 base, J lost 8 bases, and 18 bases lay in between. The CDR3 here is CASSLMVVGAGGELFF. CDR3 sequence (DNA): TGCGCCAGCAGCTTGATGGTCGTGGGAGCTGGGGGGGAGCTGTTTTTT.

As to this clone: An end of the junction does not agree with germline; a read error may underlie this. The chain recombines TRBV11-2 with TRBJ2-6, with 10 bases that match TRBD2. This CDR3 comprises 17 residues. The germline V gene has CDR1 SGHAT and CDR2 FQNNGV. The DNA of the CDR3 is TGTGCCAGCACCTTAGCGGGAGGCCACTCTGGGGCCAACGTCCTGACTTTC. This codes for CASTLAGGHSGANVLTF.

The V gene is TRBV6-4, the J gene TRBJ2-1, with TRBD2 matching 9 bases. V dropped 4 bases and J dropped 7; count of bases not matched to a gene: 8. Germline V gene lookup returns CDR1 MRHNA and CDR2 SNTAGT. CDR3 length equals 15 residues. The CDR3 here is CASSGGGGAANEQFF. CDR3 nucleotides: TGTGCCAGCAGTGGAGGCGGGGGGGCCGCTAATGAGCAGTTCTTC.

The J gene is TRBJ1-1, the V gene TRBV5-8, with a weak D call TRBD1 (5 bases). The CDR3 is 14 amino acids. Trimming left V 0 bases short and J 3 bases short, with 9 bases between. Per germline, CDR1 SGHTS and CDR2 YDEGEE. The CDR3 bases are TGTGCCAGCAGCTTGGGACAGTTATACACTGAAGCTTTCTTT. Translation: CASSLGQLYTEAFF.

The genes are TRBV10-2 and TRBJ2-3; possible D gene TRBD2, 6 bases. The ends were cut back, 7 bases at V and 3 bases at J, with 14 bases in the middle. The CDR3 spans 14 residues. In germline, CDR1 is WSHSY, CDR2 SAAADI. The CDR3: CASTVAGRTDTQYF. Here the CDR3 DNA reads TGCGCCAGCACGGTGGCGGGAAGGACAGATACGCAGTATTTT.

This chain links TRBV7-8 with TRBJ1-1, with 8 bases matching TRBD1. With 4 bases clipped from V and 4 bases from J, the junction kept 5 bases outside the gene matches. The germline gives CDR1 SGHVS, CDR2 FQNEAQ. The CDR3 is 14 amino acids. The CDR3 coding sequence is TGTGCCAGCAGCTCCGGGACAGGCGGCACTGAAGCTTTCTTT. Translated, it gives CASSSGTGGTEAFF. Variable domain in full (rest from reference TRBV7-8 and TRBJ1-1): GAGVSQSPRYKVAKRGQDVALRCDPISGHVSLFWYQQALGQGPEFLTYFQNEAQLDKSGLPSDRFFAERPEGSVSTLKIQRTQQEDSAVYLCASSSGTGGTEAFFGQGTRLTVV.

In nucleotides, the CDR3 is TGTGCCAGCAGCTTGAACAGGGGGCAAGAGACCCAGTACTTC. It yields the protein CASSLNRGQETQYF. This chain links TRBV5-4 with TRBJ2-5; 8 nucleotides match TRBD1. The germline V gene encodes CDR1 SGHNT and CDR2 YYREEE (reference sequence). The CDR3 contains 14 residues. V was clipped by 1 base and J by 2 bases; unmatched bases: 1.

This chain joins TRBV5-1 and TRBJ2-3; perhaps TRBD2 as D (6 bases). V was trimmed by 4 bases and J by 7 bases, leaving 16 bases between them. The V gene's germline CDR1 is SGHRS and CDR2 YFSETQ. The CDR3 is 14 amino acids. The CDR3 DNA is TGCGCCAGCAGCCCGGGGGACGGTCTCAATACGCAGTATTTT. Translating gives CASSPGDGLNTQYF.

This chain uses TRBV5-1 with TRBJ2-7, with TRBD1 matching 9 bases. Germline V lookup: CDR1 SGHRS, CDR2 YFSETQ. J was trimmed by 1 base and V by 3 bases; bases with no gene match: 11. There are 17 residues in the CDR3. The CDR3 spells CASSSRTGASFSYEQYF. For the CDR3, the DNA is TGCGCCAGCAGCTCCAGGACAGGGGCCAGTTTTTCCTACGAGCAGTACTTC.

The rearrangement joins TRBV5-1 to TRBJ1-1, with a tentative D call TRBD1 (5 bases). V shed 6 bases and J shed 0 bases, with 12 bases lying between them. This CDR3 spans 14 amino acids. Germline V gives CDR1 SGHRS, CDR2 YFSETQ. CDR3 residues: CASTLGGLNTEAFF. CDR3 DNA: TGCGCCAGCACCCTGGGGGGGTTGAACACTGAAGCTTTCTTT. Using reference TRBV5-1 and TRBJ1-1 for the parts outside the CDR3, the full variable domain is KAGVTQTPRYLIKTRGQQVTLSCSPISGHRSVSWYQQTPGQGLQFLFEYFSETQRNKGNFPGRFSGRQFSNSRSEMNVSTLELGDSALYLCASTLGGLNTEAFFGQGTRLTVV.

CDR3 sequence reads: CASVTGVGYGYTF. In DNA form, the CDR3 reads TGTGCCAGCGTGACAGGGGTGGGCTATGGCTACACCTTC. The V gene is TRBV7-9, the J gene TRBJ1-2, with 8 bases that match TRBD1. Per germline, CDR1 SEHNR and CDR2 FQNEAQ (reference sequence). The CDR3 has 13 residues. With V trimmed by 8 bases and J by 4 bases, 6 bases remained unmatched.

V is TRBV5-4 and J is TRBJ2-7, with D possibly being TRBD2 (5 bases). The J call is doubtful: the DNA matches TRBJ2-1 better. The CDR3 loop spans 11 amino acids. Germline CDR1 and CDR2: SGHNT and YYREEE (reference sequence). This chain's CDR3 is CASSTSFEQFF. The CDR3 bases are TGTGCCAGCAGCACTAGTTTTGAGCAGTTCTTC.

The V and J genes are TRBV5-1 and TRBJ2-2, with 11 bases fitting TRBD2. In germline, CDR1 is SGHRS, CDR2 YFSETQ. Trimming cost V 0 bases and J 0 bases; bases outside gene matches: 4. This CDR3 is 18 amino acids long. For the CDR3, the DNA is TGCGCCAGCAGCTTGGAAGGTAGCGGGAGGGCGAACACCGGGGAGCTGTTTTTT. This codes for CASSLEGSGRANTGELFF.

DNA for the CDR3: TGTGCCAGCAGCGTAGCTGAGGGCTCTGGAAACACCATATATTTT. It is translated as CASSVAEGSGNTIYF. The chain couples TRBV9 to TRBJ1-3; D is unclear. Trimming took 0 bases from V and 0 from J, leaving 7 bases between them. The CDR3 spans 15 residues. Germline values: CDR1 SGDLS, CDR2 YYNGEE.

The rearrangement joins TRBV5-1 to TRBJ2-7, with TRBD1 matching 9 bases. The V and J ends lost 1 base and 5 bases, in that order; junction bases with no gene match: 10. Germline V gene data show CDR1 as SGHRS and CDR2 as YFSETQ. The CDR3 consists of 16 residues. CDR3 sequence reads: CASSLTWTGEIHEQYF. CDR3 nucleotides: TGCGCCAGCAGCTTGACCTGGACAGGGGAAATCCACGAGCAGTACTTC.

In DNA, the CDR3 is TGTGCCATCAGAGACAGTGGTAATGAAAAACTGTTTTTT. It yields the protein CAIRDSGNEKLFF. The rearrangement links TRBV10-3 to TRBJ1-4, with D possibly being TRBD1 (5 bases). Looked up from germline, CDR1 is ENHRY and CDR2 is SYGVKD. The CDR3 spans 13 residues. V was shortened by 6 bases and J by 4 bases, with 9 bases between the two germline ends.

The rearrangement links TRBV18 to TRBJ1-3; no firm D call. This CDR3 region has 15 residues. V dropped 3 bases and J dropped 2 bases, with 11 bases sitting between them. The germline V gene has CDR1 KGHSH and CDR2 LQKENI. The CDR3 DNA sequence: TGTGCCAGCTCACCTCCCGGTCGCACTGGAAACACCATATATTTT. Its protein is CASSPPGRTGNTIYF.

The genes are TRBV7-3 and TRBJ1-2; 11 nucleotides line up with TRBD1. With 5 bases clipped from V and 8 bases from J, the junction kept 7 bases outside the gene matches. The germline gives CDR1 SGHTA, CDR2 FQGTGA. The CDR3 length is 14 residues. CDR3 nucleotide sequence: TGTGCCAGCAGCCGGACAGGGGGCGCGGGCGGCTACACCTTC. It is translated as CASSRTGGAGGYTF.

The J gene is TRBJ2-2, the V gene TRBV25-1, with 8 bases lining up with TRBD2. The CDR3 has 15 residues. Losses at the gene ends were 7 bases for V and 3 bases for J; bases not matched to a gene: 7. Germline CDR1 reads MGHDK; CDR2 reads SYGVNS. CDR3 residues: CASMEREKDTGELFF. DNA of the CDR3: TGTGCCAGCATGGAGCGGGAGAAGGACACCGGGGAGCTGTTTTTT.

The V call is TRBV6-1, the J call TRBJ1-5; maybe TRBD1 (6 bases). Germline loops: CDR1 MNHNS, CDR2 SASEGT. Trimming removed 5 bases at V and 2 bases at J, with 13 bases between. This CDR3 region has 15 residues. The CDR3 here is CASSKLDRGNQPQHF. CDR3 DNA: TGTGCCAGCAGTAAATTGGACAGAGGCAATCAGCCCCAGCATTTT.

The chain has TRBV11-2 and TRBJ2-7; D is possibly TRBD2 (6 bases). CDR3 length equals 14 residues. Germline V lookup: CDR1 SGHAT, CDR2 FQNNGV. With 5 bases removed from V and 1 base from J, the gap between germline ends came to 12 bases. CDR3 nucleotides: TGTGCCAGCAGCGATACTAGCAGTTCCTACGAGCAGTACTTC. Residues: CASSDTSSSYEQYF.

The chain has TRBV29-1 and TRBJ1-3, with D uncertain. Germline V gives CDR1 SQVTM, CDR2 ANQGSEA. V was shortened by 7 bases and J by 4 bases, with 14 bases between the two germline ends. This CDR3 comprises 13 residues. CDR3 sequence (DNA): TGCAGCGCTAACCTAGGTGCCGGAAACACCATATATTTT. This sequence encodes CSANLGAGNTIYF.

J is TRBJ2-1 and V is TRBV7-6; possible D gene TRBD2, 5 bases. V was pared by 6 bases and J by 7 bases, with 22 bases between. This CDR3 has 16 amino acids. Germline V gives CDR1 SGHVS, CDR2 FNYEAQ. The CDR3 here is CASSSPDTRRKNEQFF. Here the CDR3 DNA reads TGTGCCAGCAGTTCCCCAGATACTAGGAGGAAGAATGAGCAGTTCTTC.